Below are 16 T cell receptor beta chains sequenced from a single sample in a study of T-cell memory formation after mild COVID-19. TCRdb re-derived calls from the 5' RACE reads in MiXCR, one entry per CDR3 protein. The sample contains about 45,000 distinct CDR3 sequences, roughly 9% of which appear only once. The sequencing input was PBMCs or a T cell subset sorted from them (not recorded which). The receptors stem from an adult woman who had mild COVID-19 (a few samples of this study predate the infection). Cell type and time point are not known.

On this clonotype itself: This could be a read error, since a much larger clone is one nucleotide away. The V gene is TRBV7-2, the J gene TRBJ1-1; D is possibly TRBD1 (6 bases). CDR1 is SGHTA, CDR2 FQGNSA, per germline. This CDR3 is 15 amino acids long. In nucleotides, the CDR3 is TGTGCCAGCAGCTTAAGTCAGGGGATGAACACTGAAGCTTTATTT. Translation: CASSLSQGMNTEALF.

The DNA of the CDR3 is TGCAGTGCTAGAGATCGGAGACAGGGAAAATCACCCCTCCACTTT. Amino acids: CSARDRRQGKSPLHF. The chain links TRBV20-1 to TRBJ1-6; 7 nucleotides agree with TRBD1. The CDR3 sequence is 15 residues long. The V and J ends lost 0 bases and 10 bases, in that order; junction bases with no gene match: 9. Germline-derived CDR1 and CDR2 are DFQATT and SNEGSKA (reference sequence).

This chain connects TRBV4-1 to TRBJ1-3; 10 nucleotides match TRBD1. With V trimmed by 2 bases and J by 0 bases, 7 bases remained unmatched. The CDR3 is 18 residues long. Per germline, CDR1 MGHRA and CDR2 YSYEKL. The CDR3 reads CASSQPGQGISSGNTIYF. The CDR3 nucleotides are TGCGCCAGCAGCCAACCGGGACAGGGGATAAGCTCTGGAAACACCATATATTTT.

This clonotype was counted between two and nine times. This chain joins TRBV7-2 and TRBJ2-7, with a possible D match to TRBD2 (6 bases). V was clipped by 3 bases and J by 3 bases, with 15 bases between them. CDR1 and CDR2 (germline): SGHTA, FQGNSA. The CDR3 runs to 15 residues. The CDR3: CASSFLGLAIYEQYF. The CDR3 DNA reads as TGTGCCAGCAGCTTTTTGGGGCTAGCGATCTACGAGCAGTACTTC.

This clonotype was recorded at least ten times. This chain links TRBV7-2 with TRBJ2-1; D may be TRBD1 or TRBD2 (5 bases each). With 5 bases removed from V and 11 bases from J, the gap between germline ends came to 25 bases. The CDR3 extends over 16 amino acids. Germline CDR1 SGHTA, CDR2 FQGNSA. CDR3 sequence: CASSVTPGTDSSQQFF. CDR3 nucleotide sequence: TGTGCCAGCAGCGTCACCCCAGGGACGGACTCCTCGCAGCAGTTCTTC.

This clonotype was detected ten times or more. The V gene is TRBV12-3 or TRBV12-4, the J gene TRBJ2-1; TRBD2 matches 10 bases. Germline trimming cut 6 bases from V and 1 base from J; bases unmatched to any gene: 6. The CDR3 contains 16 residues. CDR3 DNA sequence: TGTGCCAGCAGAGCGGGAGGGCCCTTGTCCTACAATGAGCAGTTCTTC. Its translation is CASRAGGPLSYNEQFF.

The chain has TRBV20-1 and TRBJ1-3; D is ambiguous. CDR1 DFQATT and CDR2 SNEGSKA come from the germline V gene (reference sequence). The CDR3 is 14 amino acids. V was trimmed by 5 bases and J by 4 bases, leaving 15 bases between them. The CDR3 protein is CSALSWGPGNTIYF. The CDR3 DNA follows: TGCAGTGCTCTTAGTTGGGGTCCCGGAAACACCATATATTTT.

This clonotype has more than one count but fewer than ten. The J gene is TRBJ1-2, the V gene TRBV5-8; 7 bases match TRBD1. V trimming: 0 bases; J trimming: 3 bases; junction bases outside the gene matches: 5. CDR1 and CDR2 from the germline V gene are SGHTS and YDEGEE. The CDR3 is 15 residues long. CDR3 coding DNA: TGTGCCAGCAGCTTGGATCGACAGGGATACTATGGCTACACCTTC. This codes for CASSLDRQGYYGYTF.

This clonotype came up many times. The chain is built from TRBV5-1 and TRBJ2-7; D perhaps matches TRBD2 (5 bases). The germline V gene has CDR1 SGHRS and CDR2 YFSETQ. Trimming removed 2 bases from V and 7 bases from J, with 22 bases in between. The CDR3 contains 16 residues. The CDR3 sequence is CASSFLSVGDGREQYF. The DNA of the CDR3 is TGCGCCAGCAGCTTCTTGTCGGTGGGAGACGGCCGGGAGCAGTACTTC.

The table lists this clonotype with many counts. This chain connects TRBV29-1 to TRBJ2-1, with D tentatively TRBD1 (6 bases). In germline, CDR1 is SQVTM, CDR2 ANQGSEA. The CDR3 is made up of 16 amino acids. The ends were cut back, 0 bases at V and 8 bases at J, with 20 bases in the middle. This CDR3 reads CSVEDRATGILDEQFF. CDR3 nucleotide sequence: TGCAGCGTTGAAGATAGGGCGACAGGTATTTTGGATGAGCAGTTCTTC.

This clonotype is medium-sized. The chain uses TRBV11-2 and TRBJ2-5, with 8 bases that match TRBD2. Trimming removed 1 base from V and 5 bases from J; junction bases left unmatched: 3. In germline, CDR1 is SGHAT, CDR2 FQNNGV. The CDR3 extends over 14 amino acids. This chain's CDR3 is CASSLGPGGETQYF. The CDR3 nucleotides read TGTGCCAGCAGCTTAGGTCCGGGAGGGGAGACCCAGTACTTC.

The V call is TRBV6-6, the J call TRBJ1-1; D is unresolved. Trimming pared 2 bases from V and 1 base from J, leaving 8 bases between. Germline V gives CDR1 MNHNY, CDR2 SVGAGI (reference sequence). CDR3 size: 14 residues. The CDR3 here is CASSYPGGNTEAFF. The CDR3 coding sequence is TGTGCCAGCAGTTACCCGGGCGGGAACACTGAAGCTTTCTTT.

The genes are TRBV27 and TRBJ2-1, with D perhaps matching TRBD1 (5 bases). Between the trimmed V and J ends, which lost 5 bases and 5 bases, there was a span of 13 bases. The CDR3 consists of 14 residues. Germline V gene data show CDR1 as MNHEY and CDR2 as SMNVEV (reference sequence). Written as DNA, the CDR3 is TGTGCCAGCAGTGTCCTCGACAGTCACAATGAGCAGTTCTTC. Translating it yields CASSVLDSHNEQFF.

This clonotype showed up just a few times. The J gene is TRBJ1-1, the V gene TRBV20-1, with TRBD1 matching 8 bases. The trim removed 2 bases at V and 0 bases at J, leaving 5 bases unmatched. CDR3 size: 15 residues. Germline CDR1 DFQATT, CDR2 SNEGSKA (reference sequence). The CDR3 is CSARRDRIMNTEAFF. CDR3 nucleotide sequence: TGCAGTGCTAGACGGGACAGGATCATGAACACTGAAGCTTTCTTT.

This clonotype was observed at least ten times. The chain uses TRBV7-8 and TRBJ2-7; 9 bases line up with TRBD1. From germline, CDR1 is SGHVS and CDR2 FQNEAQ. Unmatched junction bases numbered 7, after V lost 4 bases and J lost 3 bases. This CDR3 region has 15 residues. CDR3 loop: CASSSGTGRRYEQYF. Written as DNA, the CDR3 is TGTGCCAGCAGCTCCGGGACAGGGAGACGCTACGAGCAGTACTTC. Combining the CDR3 with reference TRBV7-8 and TRBJ2-7 gives the whole variable domain GAGVSQSPRYKVAKRGQDVALRCDPISGHVSLFWYQQALGQGPEFLTYFQNEAQLDKSGLPSDRFFAERPEGSVSTLKIQRTQQEDSAVYLCASSSGTGRRYEQYFGPGTRLTVT.

This clonotype was counted at least ten times. The V call is TRBV5-6, the J call TRBJ2-5, with D uncertain. This CDR3 is 11 amino acids long. Trimming took 4 bases from V and 5 from J, leaving 6 bases between them. Germline lookup yields CDR1 SGHDT and CDR2 YYEEEE. As DNA, the CDR3 is TGTGCCAGCAGCCGATTGGAGACCCAGTACTTC. Amino acid sequence: CASSRLETQYF.